The next 19 T cell receptor beta chains were all read from a single sample in a study of blood T cell repertoires in COVID-19. Measured with immunoSEQ multiplex PCR; TCRdb has only the in-frame clones, and not every one. Seen here are fewer than 200,000 clones, around four fifths observed once, and the top ten hold 3.5% to 4.5%. Sequencing was performed on peripheral blood. The receptors stem from a woman aged 80 or over with acute or convalescent COVID-19.

The chain couples TRBV6-5 to TRBJ1-2; tentative D call: TRBD1 (6 bases). CDR1 is MNHEY and CDR2 is SVGAGI in the germline V gene. The CDR3 is 13 amino acids. V lost 6 bases, J lost 10 bases, and 18 bases lay in between. The CDR3: CASSPGQRRDYTF. In DNA, the CDR3 is TGTGCCAGCAGCCCGGGACAACGGCGTGACTACACCTTC.

The rearrangement uses TRBV6-6 and TRBJ2-3; perhaps TRBD2 as D (6 bases). The CDR3 runs 15 residues. In germline, CDR1 is MNHNY, CDR2 SVGAGI (reference sequence). V lost 6 bases to trimming and J lost 6 bases, with 19 bases between them. The CDR3 nucleotides are TGTGCCAGCAGAAAGAGGACTCCCGGGAGCGATACGCAGTATTTT. As protein: CASRKRTPGSDTQYF.

The V gene is TRBV19, the J gene TRBJ1-4; TRBD1 might be the D (6 bases). Trimming took off 4 bases at V and 3 bases at J, with 12 bases between the two ends. CDR1 and CDR2 from the germline V gene are LNHDA and SQIVND (reference sequence). The CDR3 loop spans 15 amino acids. The CDR3 DNA reads as TGTGCCAGTAGTAAAGTCCAGGGGCCTAATGAAAAACTGTTTTTT. Protein product: CASSKVQGPNEKLFF.

This clone came up once. The chain has TRBV3-1 (or the pseudogene TRBV3-2) and TRBJ2-3; 15 positions agree with TRBD2. In germline, CDR1 is LGHDT, CDR2 YNNKEL (reference sequence). Losses at the gene ends were 4 bases for V and 0 bases for J; bases not matched to a gene: 8. The CDR3 is 19 residues long. CDR3 coding DNA: TGTGCCAGCAGCCTCGGACTAGCGGGGGGGCTACCTAGCACAGATACGCAGTATTTT. Translation gives CASSLGLAGGLPSTDTQYF.

This chain connects TRBV24-1 to TRBJ1-5; D ambiguous. V lost 3 bases, J lost 5 bases, and 10 bases lay in between. Germline assignment: CDR1 KGHDR and CDR2 SFDVKD. This CDR3 comprises 14 residues. Written as DNA, the CDR3 is TGTGCCACCAGTGATCCCGGGTCCCATCAGCCCCAGCATTTT. Protein sequence: CATSDPGSHQPQHF.

V and J are TRBV5-1 and TRBJ1-4; possibly TRBD1 for D (5 bases). The length of the CDR3 is 13 residues. Trimming cost V 0 bases and J 11 bases, with 11 bases left between them. Germline-derived CDR1 and CDR2 are SGHRS and YFSETQ. This CDR3 is CASSLESEGKLFF. Here the CDR3 DNA reads TGCGCCAGCAGCTTGGAGTCGGAGGGGAAACTGTTTTTT.

In regard to this clone: Different DNA sequences within this sample yield the same CDR3. The chain uses TRBV6-1 and TRBJ1-5, with 8 bases that match TRBD1. V shed 3 bases, J shed 3 bases, and the junction held 7 bases outside the gene matches. Germline values: CDR1 MNHNS, CDR2 SASEGT. This CDR3 region has 16 residues. CDR3 sequence: CASSDQGQGANQPQHF. The CDR3 coding sequence is TGTGCCAGCAGTGACCAGGGGCAGGGGGCCAATCAGCCCCAGCATTTT.

This chain joins TRBV4-2 and TRBJ2-7; 7 nucleotides align to TRBD2. The CDR3 is made up of 15 amino acids. CDR1 LGHNA and CDR2 YNFKEQ come from the germline V gene. V lost 0 bases and J lost 7; bases outside the gene matches: 9. CDR3 coding DNA: TGTGCCAGCAGCCAAGATGTCGGGGGGATACGGGAGCAGTACTTC. Translated, it gives CASSQDVGGIREQYF.

The V call is TRBV5-1, the J call TRBJ2-5; TRBD1 matches 7 bases. From germline, CDR1 is SGHRS and CDR2 YFSETQ. J gave up 0 bases and V 4 bases, and 3 bases lay outside the gene matches. The CDR3 length is 14 residues. Written as DNA, the CDR3 is TGCGCCAGCAGCCCGGGACAGAACCAAGAGACCCAGTACTTC. Encoded protein: CASSPGQNQETQYF.

This chain uses TRBV9 with TRBJ1-1; perhaps TRBD1 as D (5 bases). The CDR3 length is 14 residues. Deletions cut 3 bases from V and 3 bases from J, with 12 bases between. From germline, CDR1 is SGDLS and CDR2 YYNGEE. CDR3 loop: CASSAPGGDTEAFF. The DNA for the CDR3 is TGTGCCAGCAGCGCCCCGGGGGGGGACACTGAAGCTTTCTTT. The variable domain in full, with the rest retrieved from reference TRBV9 and TRBJ1-1, is DSGVTQTPKHLITATGQRVTLRCSPRSGDLSVYWYQQSLDQGLQFLIQYYNGEERAKGNILERFSAQQFPDLHSELNLSSLELGDSALYFCASSAPGGDTEAFFGQGTRLTVV.

The rearrangement joins TRBV3-1 (or the pseudogene TRBV3-2) to TRBJ1-3, with 8 bases fitting TRBD1. V dropped 6 bases and J dropped 0; count of bases not matched to a gene: 1. This CDR3 has 14 amino acids. Germline CDR1 reads LGHDT; CDR2 reads YNNKEL (reference sequence). The CDR3 sequence: CASSDRGSGNTIYF. CDR3 DNA: TGTGCCAGCAGTGACAGGGGCTCTGGAAACACCATATATTTT.

The CDR3 bases are TGTGCCAGCAGCCAAGTAATAGCGGGAGACCAAGAGACCCAGTACTTC. Encoded protein: CASSQVIAGDQETQYF. The chain joins TRBV3-1 (or the pseudogene TRBV3-2) to TRBJ2-5; 9 bases fit TRBD2. The CDR3 runs to 16 residues. Losses at the gene ends were 1 base for V and 0 bases for J; bases not matched to a gene: 3. CDR1 LGHDT and CDR2 YNNKEL come from the germline V gene (reference sequence).

The chain is built from TRBV5-6 and TRBJ1-1; D perhaps matches TRBD1 (5 bases). The germline V gene has CDR1 SGHDT and CDR2 YYEEEE. The CDR3 covers 15 residues. V shed 1 base and J shed 3 bases, with 13 bases lying between them. The CDR3: CASSLSPQGHTEAFF. The CDR3 DNA reads TGTGCCAGCAGCTTGAGTCCGCAGGGTCACACTGAAGCTTTCTTT.

There are a few counts of this clone. V is TRBV7-8 and J is TRBJ1-2, with D possibly being TRBD1 (6 bases). V lost 5 bases to trimming and J lost 4 bases, with 17 bases between them. This CDR3 comprises 15 residues. Germline CDR1 SGHVS, CDR2 FQNEAQ. The CDR3 DNA sequence: TGTGCCAGCAGCCCGAGGGGGGGGGCGGGCTATGGCTACACCTTC. Translating it yields CASSPRGGAGYGYTF.

The chain uses TRBV6-2 or TRBV6-3 and TRBJ2-7; 7 nucleotides match TRBD1. CDR1 and CDR2 from the germline V gene are MNHEY and SVGEGT. V shed 0 bases, J shed 5 bases, and the junction held 7 bases outside the gene matches. This CDR3 has 15 amino acids. Here the CDR3 reads CASSYSWTGNNEQYF. DNA of the CDR3: TGTGCCAGCAGTTACTCCTGGACAGGTAACAACGAGCAGTACTTC.

The V gene is TRBV2, the J gene TRBJ1-5; TRBD1 matches 7 bases. The V gene end was trimmed by 7 bases and the J gene end by 5 bases; junction bases not matched to a gene: 5. The CDR3 length is 13 residues. Per the germline V gene, CDR1 is SNHLY and CDR2 is FYNNEI. The CDR3 protein is CASKGTADQPQHF. The CDR3 nucleotides are TGTGCCAGCAAAGGGACAGCCGATCAGCCCCAGCATTTT.

The chain employs TRBV6-5 and TRBJ2-1, with D perhaps matching TRBD1 (5 bases). Germline V CDR1 and CDR2: MNHEY, SVGAGI. CDR3 length equals 14 residues. The V end was cut by 6 bases, the J end by 0 bases, with 9 bases between. CDR3: CASSKQDSYNEQFF. The CDR3 DNA sequence: TGTGCCAGCAGCAAACAGGACTCCTACAATGAGCAGTTCTTC.

The genes are TRBV19 and TRBJ1-5, with D unresolved. Germline V gene data show CDR1 as LNHDA and CDR2 as SQIVND (reference sequence). The CDR3 consists of 16 residues. V lost 6 bases to trimming and J lost 7 bases, with 22 bases between them. CDR3 coding DNA: TGTGCCAGTAGCACCCCGCGAGCGGTGTCCCCCCAGCCCCAGCATTTT. It yields the protein CASSTPRAVSPQPQHF.

The J gene is TRBJ2-6, the V gene TRBV7-9, with a weak D call TRBD2 (5 bases). The CDR3 loop spans 16 amino acids. Trimming took 5 bases from V and 4 from J, leaving 15 bases between them. The germline V gene has CDR1 SEHNR and CDR2 FQNEAQ (reference sequence). CDR3 sequence: CASSLPMGAGANVLTF. The CDR3 nucleotides are TGTGCCAGCAGCCTACCCATGGGAGCGGGGGCCAACGTCCTGACTTTC.